This TCR beta chain came from a study of shared clonotypes between healthy human individuals. Study-level findings and limits: Between a few donors, naive CD4 clonotypes were shared at a level of about 5%.

Details on this clone: The target antigen is unknown.

The repertoire was sequenced with immunoSEQ multiplex PCR; TCRdb's copy has only in-frame clones and lacks some. The sample yields 1.6 million or so clones, about 98.5% seen once. V lost 9 bases to trimming and J lost 2 bases, with 19 bases between them. The CDR3 spans 15 residues. Per the germline V gene, CDR1 is SNHLY and CDR2 is FYNNEI. This receptor was identified in a man aged 30 to 45 in good health. Sequenced sample: naive CD4+ T cells sorted from blood. Subset reported: CD45RA+ positively selected. The chain couples TRBV2 to TRBJ2-5, with no clear D. CDR3 sequence (DNA): TGTGCCAGTAGGATCCGACGACCTGTGCAAGAGACCCAGTACTTC. It is translated as CASRIRRPVQETQYF.